A single sample is the source of the 7 T cell receptor beta chains below, sequenced in a study of radiation and T cells in renal cell carcinoma. Time point defined: baseline pretreatment blood. As for treatment: 15 Gy SBRT to primary tumor, nephrectomy 4 weeks later. Sequencing used immunoSEQ multiplex PCR; TCRdb keeps in-frame clones, though not all of them. The sample records about 140,000 clones, 83% being singletons. Sample: blood, taken from a patient whose treatment included radiotherapy and nephrectomy. All receptors derive from a woman in her 50s with renal cell carcinoma.

The V call is TRBV6-5, the J call TRBJ2-7; the D gene is possibly TRBD2 (5 bases). This CDR3 is 13 amino acids long. Germline V CDR1 and CDR2: MNHEY, SVGAGI. Trimming took 8 bases from V and 1 from J, leaving 12 bases between them. The CDR3 DNA is TGTGCCAGCTTGGGGAGCCTTTCCTACGAGCAGTACTTC. It specifies CASLGSLSYEQYF.

Remarks on this clone: Germline and junction disagree at one end, which may indicate a read error. This chain uses TRBV5-1 with TRBJ1-5; D is uncertain. This CDR3 spans 15 amino acids. CDR1 SGHRS and CDR2 YFSETQ come from the germline V gene. CDR3 sequence (DNA): TGTGCCAGCAGCTTGTTTGGGAGTAGCAATCAGCCCCAGCATTTT. Its translation: CASSLFGSSNQPQHF.

This clone was seen a few times. The chain carries TRBV5-6 and TRBJ1-1; D may be TRBD1 (5 bases). Trimming left V 2 bases short and J 3 bases short, with 11 bases between. The CDR3 has 14 amino acids. Per germline, CDR1 SGHDT and CDR2 YYEEEE. The CDR3 protein is CASSFWGRDTEAFF. For the CDR3, the DNA is TGTGCCAGCAGCTTTTGGGGGAGGGACACTGAAGCTTTCTTT.

The rearrangement joins TRBV4-1 to TRBJ2-7, with D uncertain. The germline gives CDR1 MGHRA, CDR2 YSYEKL. The CDR3 contains 15 residues. Between the trimmed V and J ends, which lost 4 bases and 2 bases, there was a span of 15 bases. The DNA of the CDR3 is TGCGCCAGCAGCCGAGAGAGACTCTCCCCCTACGAGCAGTACTTC. Residues: CASSRERLSPYEQYF.

The chain recombines TRBV5-1 with TRBJ2-7, with D tentatively TRBD1 (7 bases). CDR1 and CDR2 from the germline V gene are SGHRS and YFSETQ. V was clipped by 4 bases and J by 6 bases, with 17 bases between them. This CDR3 region has 14 residues. The CDR3 DNA reads TGCGCCAGCAGCCAGGAGGAGGGGGCTCGCGAGCAGTACTTC. It specifies CASSQEEGAREQYF. Combining the CDR3 with reference TRBV5-1 and TRBJ2-7 gives the whole variable domain KAGVTQTPRYLIKTRGQQVTLSCSPISGHRSVSWYQQTPGQGLQFLFEYFSETQRNKGNFPGRFSGRQFSNSRSEMNVSTLELGDSALYLCASSQEEGAREQYFGPGTRLTVT.

This clone was seen a single time. This sequence joins TRBV5-4 and TRBJ2-7; TRBD1 aligns across 9 bases. This CDR3 comprises 15 residues. Germline CDR1 SGHNT, CDR2 YYREEE (reference sequence). J was trimmed by 6 bases and V by 4 bases; bases with no gene match: 11. The CDR3 nucleotides read TGTGCCAGCAGCCCAACCGGGACAGGGTATTTCGAGCAGTACTTC. Translated: CASSPTGTGYFEQYF.

This sequence joins TRBV14 and TRBJ1-2; D possibly corresponds to TRBD1 (6 bases). V was clipped by 0 bases and J by 8 bases, with 13 bases between them. The CDR3 extends over 14 amino acids. The V gene's germline CDR1 is SGHDN and CDR2 FVKESK. The CDR3 coding sequence is TGTGCCAGCAGCCAAGAAGGGGGTATTGGAGGCTACACCTTC. This codes for CASSQEGGIGGYTF.